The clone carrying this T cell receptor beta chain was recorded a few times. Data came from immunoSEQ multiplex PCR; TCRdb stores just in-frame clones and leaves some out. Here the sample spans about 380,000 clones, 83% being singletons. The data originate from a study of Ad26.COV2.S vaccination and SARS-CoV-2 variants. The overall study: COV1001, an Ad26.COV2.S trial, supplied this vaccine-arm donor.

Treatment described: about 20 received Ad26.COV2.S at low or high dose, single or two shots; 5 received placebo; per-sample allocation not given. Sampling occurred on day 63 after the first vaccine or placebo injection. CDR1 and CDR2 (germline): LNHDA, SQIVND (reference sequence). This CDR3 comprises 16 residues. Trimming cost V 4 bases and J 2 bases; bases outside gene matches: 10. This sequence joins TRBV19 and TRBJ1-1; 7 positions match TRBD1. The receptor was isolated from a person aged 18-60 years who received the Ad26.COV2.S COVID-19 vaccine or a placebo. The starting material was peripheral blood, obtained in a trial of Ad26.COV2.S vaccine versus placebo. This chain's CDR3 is CASSTPRDSSNTEAFF. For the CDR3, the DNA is TGTGCCAGTAGTACGCCCAGGGACAGCTCAAACACTGAAGCTTTCTTT.